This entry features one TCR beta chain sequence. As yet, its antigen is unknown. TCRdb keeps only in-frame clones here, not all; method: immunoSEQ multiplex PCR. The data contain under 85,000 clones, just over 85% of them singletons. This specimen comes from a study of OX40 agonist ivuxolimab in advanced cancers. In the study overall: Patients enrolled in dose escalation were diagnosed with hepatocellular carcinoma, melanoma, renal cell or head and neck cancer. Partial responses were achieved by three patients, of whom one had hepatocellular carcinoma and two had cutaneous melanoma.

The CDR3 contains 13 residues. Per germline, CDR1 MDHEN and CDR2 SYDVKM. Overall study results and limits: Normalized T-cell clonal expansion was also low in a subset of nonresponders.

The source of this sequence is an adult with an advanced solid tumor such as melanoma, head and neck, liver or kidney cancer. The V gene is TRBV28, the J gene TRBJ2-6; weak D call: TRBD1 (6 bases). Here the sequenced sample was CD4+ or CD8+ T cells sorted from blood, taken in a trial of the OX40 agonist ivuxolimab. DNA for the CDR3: TGTGCTTCAACAGGGACTGGGGCCAACGTCCTGACTTTC. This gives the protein CASTGTGANVLTF.